This TCR beta chain appears in the sequencing data of a study of blood T cell repertoires in COVID-19. Overall study context: Nucleic acid was either cDNA or gDNA, and it came from T cells, B-cell-depleted T cells, or PBMCs.

Per the original methods: By means of reference gene primer amplification, nucleated cell counts were estimated. This table comes from immunoSEQ multiplex PCR, and its TCRdb copy is limited to in-frame clones, with some not included. D and trimming were read from the DNA, whereas the V and J calls and clone size are those reported in that table. The table includes more than 400,000 clones, about 90% detected once. The CDR3 covers 17 residues. CDR1 is SGHRS and CDR2 is YFSETQ in the germline V gene. The V end was cut by 0 bases, the J end by 0 bases, with 14 bases between. What the recovered Cohort 3 donors had was two negative PCRs, clearance, or symptom resolution.

The receptor's source is a man aged 18 to 30 who had recovered from COVID-19. The chain employs TRBV5-1 and TRBJ2-3; tentatively, D is TRBD2 (5 bases). Sequences were obtained from PBMCs or T cells enriched from blood (not recorded which). This chain's CDR3 is CASSLAAGSPSTDTQYF. In DNA form, the CDR3 reads TGCGCCAGCAGCTTGGCCGCGGGTTCACCTAGCACAGATACGCAGTATTTT.